This entry is about one TCR beta chain. The antigen is undetermined. The study ran its PCR with 60 Vbeta and 13 Jbeta primers. Method: immunoSEQ multiplex PCR; TCRdb's copy keeps in-frame clones and lacks some. The data contain over 110,000 clones, roughly 80% of them seen just once; the ten biggest clones take up approximately 10%. V shed 5 bases and J shed 2 bases, with 21 bases lying between them. The CDR3 covers 17 residues. The germline CDR1 and CDR2 sequences are SGHTA and FQGNSA. This sample was included in a study of cytomegalovirus exposure and HLA in healthy donors. General study findings and limits: Several of the most significant clusters were apparently associated with common viral pathogens in a later analysis. For most TCR sequences rarity was the rule, although some public TCRs occurred in many donors. Association with HLA alleles at 0.05 false discovery rate was found for approximately 18,000 TCR beta sequences in a later analysis.

This sequence was found in a woman between 45 and 60 years old in good health and CMV-seropositive. The chain uses TRBV7-2 and TRBJ2-5, with D possibly TRBD1 on 6 matching bases. The sequenced sample consisted of PBMCs. The CDR3 sequence: CASSRPPSGTPQETQYF. The DNA for the CDR3 is TGTGCCAGCAGCCGACCCCCATCCGGGACACCTCAAGAGACCCAGTACTTC.